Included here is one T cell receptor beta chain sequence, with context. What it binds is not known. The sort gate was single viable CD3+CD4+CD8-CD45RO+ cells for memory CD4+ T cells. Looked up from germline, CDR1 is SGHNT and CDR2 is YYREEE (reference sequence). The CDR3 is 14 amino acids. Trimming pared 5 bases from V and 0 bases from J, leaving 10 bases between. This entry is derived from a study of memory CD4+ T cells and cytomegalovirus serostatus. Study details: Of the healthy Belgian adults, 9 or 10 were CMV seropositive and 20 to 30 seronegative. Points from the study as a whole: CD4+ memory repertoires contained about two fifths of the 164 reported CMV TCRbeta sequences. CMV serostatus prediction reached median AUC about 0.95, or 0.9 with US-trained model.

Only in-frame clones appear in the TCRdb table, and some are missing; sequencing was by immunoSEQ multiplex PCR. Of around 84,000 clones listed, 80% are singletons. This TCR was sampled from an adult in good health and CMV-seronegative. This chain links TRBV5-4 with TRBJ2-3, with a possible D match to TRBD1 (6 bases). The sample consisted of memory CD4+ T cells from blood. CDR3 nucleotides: TGTGCCAGCAGTAGACAGGTTAGCACAGATACGCAGTATTTT. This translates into CASSRQVSTDTQYF.